The clone carrying this TCR beta chain has a count of ten or more. The antigen is not known. Researchers barred patients who had uncontrolled infection, other autoimmune disease, pregnancy or lactation. This sample stems from a study of T cells in Graves' hyperthyroidism and ophthalmopathy. The study's findings and limits: Using 13 V-J features, a model discriminated ophthalmopathy from stable hyperthyroidism.

The CDR3 runs 16 residues. The germline V gene encodes CDR1 ENHRY and CDR2 SYGVKD. The germline V and J ends were trimmed by 2 bases and 4 bases, with 17 bases remaining between them. From RNA transcripts, TCR beta CDR3 regions were amplified. HTBI primers were the set used in a first-round RT-PCR of the TCR CDR3. TCRdb recomputed calls from the multiplex PCR reads with MiXCR, one row per CDR3 protein. The table shows some 250,000 distinct CDR3 sequences, with about 14% occurring only once. This receptor was identified in a woman aged 40 to 50 with Graves' hyperthyroidism that later progressed to Graves' ophthalmopathy. The rearrangement joins TRBV10-3 to TRBJ1-1, with D possibly being TRBD1 (5 bases). The specimen was blood. The CDR3 DNA reads as TGTGCCATCAGTGAGCATGAGGGGATGGAAAGCACTGAAGCTTTCTTT. Protein sequence: CAISEHEGMESTEAFF.